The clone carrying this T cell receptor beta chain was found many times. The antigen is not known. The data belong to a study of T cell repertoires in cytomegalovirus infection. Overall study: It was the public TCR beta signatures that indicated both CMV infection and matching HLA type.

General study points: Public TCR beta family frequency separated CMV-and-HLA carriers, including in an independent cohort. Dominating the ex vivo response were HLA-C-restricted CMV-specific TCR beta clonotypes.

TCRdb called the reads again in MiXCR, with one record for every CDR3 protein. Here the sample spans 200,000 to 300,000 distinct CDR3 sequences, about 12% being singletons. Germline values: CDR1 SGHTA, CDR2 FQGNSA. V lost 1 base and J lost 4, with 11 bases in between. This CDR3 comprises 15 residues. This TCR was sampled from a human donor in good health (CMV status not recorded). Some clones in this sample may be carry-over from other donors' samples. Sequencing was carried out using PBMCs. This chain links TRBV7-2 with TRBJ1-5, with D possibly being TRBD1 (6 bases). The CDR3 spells CASSLEAGENQPQHF. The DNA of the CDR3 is TGTGCCAGCAGCTTAGAGGCAGGGGAGAATCAGCCCCAGCATTTT.